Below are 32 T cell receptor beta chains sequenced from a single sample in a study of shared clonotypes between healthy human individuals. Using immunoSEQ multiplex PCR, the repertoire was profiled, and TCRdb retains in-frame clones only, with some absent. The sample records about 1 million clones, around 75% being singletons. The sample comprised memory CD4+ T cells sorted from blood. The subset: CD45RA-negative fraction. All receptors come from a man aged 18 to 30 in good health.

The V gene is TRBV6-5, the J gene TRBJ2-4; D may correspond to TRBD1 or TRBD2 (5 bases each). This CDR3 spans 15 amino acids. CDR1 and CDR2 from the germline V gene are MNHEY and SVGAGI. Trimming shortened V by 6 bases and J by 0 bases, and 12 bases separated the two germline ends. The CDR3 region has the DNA TGTGCCAGCAGACCGGGACCTTTAGCCAAAAACATTCAGTACTTC. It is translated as CASRPGPLAKNIQYF.

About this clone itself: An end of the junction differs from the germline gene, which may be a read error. CDR3 region: CASSLLTGNQPQHF. The CDR3 region has the DNA TGTGCCAGCAGCTTACTGACAGGCAACCAGCCCCAGCATTTT. The chain couples TRBV7-2 to TRBJ1-5, with a tentative D call TRBD1 (6 bases). The CDR3 runs 14 residues. Per germline, CDR1 SGHTA and CDR2 FQGNSA. The full variable domain, rest sourced from reference TRBV7-2 and TRBJ1-5, is GAGVSQSPSNKVTEKGKDVELRCDPISGHTALYWYRQSLGQGLEFLIYFQGNSAPDKSGLPSDRFSAERTGGSVSTLTIQRTQQEDSAVYLCASSLLTGNQPQHFGDGTRLSIL.

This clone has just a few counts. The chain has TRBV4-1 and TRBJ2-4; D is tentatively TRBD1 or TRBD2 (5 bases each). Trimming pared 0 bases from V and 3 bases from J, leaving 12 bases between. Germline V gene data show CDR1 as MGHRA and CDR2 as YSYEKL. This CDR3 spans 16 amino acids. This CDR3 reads CASSQDTGAIKNIQYF. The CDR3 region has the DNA TGCGCCAGCAGCCAAGATACCGGGGCCATCAAAAACATTCAGTACTTC.

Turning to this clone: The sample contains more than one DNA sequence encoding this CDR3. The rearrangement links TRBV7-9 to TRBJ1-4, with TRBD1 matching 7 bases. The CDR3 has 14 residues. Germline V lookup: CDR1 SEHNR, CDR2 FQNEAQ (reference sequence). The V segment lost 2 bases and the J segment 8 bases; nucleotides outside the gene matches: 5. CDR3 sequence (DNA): TGTGCCAGCAGCTTACTACAGGGGAGGGAAAAACTGTTTTTT. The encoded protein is CASSLLQGREKLFF.

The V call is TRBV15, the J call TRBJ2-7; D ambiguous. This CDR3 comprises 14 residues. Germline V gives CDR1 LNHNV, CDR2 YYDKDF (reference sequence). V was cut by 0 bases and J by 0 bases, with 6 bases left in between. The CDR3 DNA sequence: TGTGCCACCAGCAGAGACAAGCCCTCCTACGAGCAGTACTTC. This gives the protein CATSRDKPSYEQYF. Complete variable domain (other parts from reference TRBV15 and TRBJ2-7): DAMVIQNPRYQVTQFGKPVTLSCSQTLNHNVMYWYQQKSSQAPKLLFHYYDKDFNNEADTPDNFQSRRPNTSFCFLDIRSPGLGDTAMYLCATSRDKPSYEQYFGPGTRLTVT.

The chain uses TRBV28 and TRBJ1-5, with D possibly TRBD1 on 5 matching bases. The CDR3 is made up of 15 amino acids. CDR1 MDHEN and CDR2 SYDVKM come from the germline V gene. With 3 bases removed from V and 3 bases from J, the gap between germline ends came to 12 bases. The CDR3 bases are TGTGCCAGCAGTTTGTCCACAGGTTACAATCAGCCCCAGCATTTT. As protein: CASSLSTGYNQPQHF. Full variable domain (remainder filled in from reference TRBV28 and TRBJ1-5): DVKVTQSSRYLVKRTGEKVFLECVQDMDHENMFWYRQDPGLGLRLIYFSYDVKMKEKGDIPEGYSVSREKKERFSLILESASTNQTSMYLCASSLSTGYNQPQHFGDGTRLSIL.

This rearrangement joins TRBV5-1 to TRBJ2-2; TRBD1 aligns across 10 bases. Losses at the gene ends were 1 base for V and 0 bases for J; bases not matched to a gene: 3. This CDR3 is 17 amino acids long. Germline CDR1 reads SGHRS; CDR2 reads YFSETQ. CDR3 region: CASSLMGQGTNTGELFF. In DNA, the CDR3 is TGCGCCAGCAGCTTGATGGGACAGGGGACGAACACCGGGGAGCTGTTTTTT.

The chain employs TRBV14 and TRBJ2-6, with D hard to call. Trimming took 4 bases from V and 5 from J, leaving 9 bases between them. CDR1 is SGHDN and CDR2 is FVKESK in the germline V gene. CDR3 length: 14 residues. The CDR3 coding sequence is TGTGCCAGCAGCCTTAGTGTTAGGGCCAACGTCCTGACTTTC. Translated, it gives CASSLSVRANVLTF.

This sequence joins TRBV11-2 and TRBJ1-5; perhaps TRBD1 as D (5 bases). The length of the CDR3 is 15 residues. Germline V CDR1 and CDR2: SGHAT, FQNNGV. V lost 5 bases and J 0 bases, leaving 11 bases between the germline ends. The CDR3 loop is CASSQQVNSNQPQHF. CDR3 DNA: TGTGCCAGCAGCCAACAGGTCAATAGCAATCAGCCCCAGCATTTT.

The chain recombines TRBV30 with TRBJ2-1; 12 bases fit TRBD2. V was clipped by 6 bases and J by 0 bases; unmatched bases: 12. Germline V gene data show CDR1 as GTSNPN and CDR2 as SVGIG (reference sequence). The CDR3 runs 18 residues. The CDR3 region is CACTGLAGTSSSYNEQFF. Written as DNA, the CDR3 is TGTGCCTGCACCGGACTAGCGGGAACCTCGAGCTCCTACAATGAGCAGTTCTTC.

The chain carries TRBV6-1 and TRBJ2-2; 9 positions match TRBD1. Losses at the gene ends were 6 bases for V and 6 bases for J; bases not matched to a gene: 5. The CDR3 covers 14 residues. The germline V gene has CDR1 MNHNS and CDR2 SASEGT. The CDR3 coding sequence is TGTGCCAGCAGAGACAGGGGGTTGGCCGGGGAGCTGTTTTTT. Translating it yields CASRDRGLAGELFF.

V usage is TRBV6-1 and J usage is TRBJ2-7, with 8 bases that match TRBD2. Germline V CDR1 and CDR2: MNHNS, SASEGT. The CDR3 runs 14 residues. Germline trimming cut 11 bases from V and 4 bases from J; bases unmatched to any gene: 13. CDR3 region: CAYAGGGRQYEQYF. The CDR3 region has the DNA TGTGCCTACGCCGGGGGGGGCCGTCAATACGAGCAGTACTTC.

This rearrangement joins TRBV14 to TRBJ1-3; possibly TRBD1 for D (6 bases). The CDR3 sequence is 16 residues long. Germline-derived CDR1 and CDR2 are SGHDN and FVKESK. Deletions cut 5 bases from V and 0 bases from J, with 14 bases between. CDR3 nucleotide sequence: TGTGCCAGCAGCTTACCGGGACACTCCTCTGGAAACACCATATATTTT. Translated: CASSLPGHSSGNTIYF.

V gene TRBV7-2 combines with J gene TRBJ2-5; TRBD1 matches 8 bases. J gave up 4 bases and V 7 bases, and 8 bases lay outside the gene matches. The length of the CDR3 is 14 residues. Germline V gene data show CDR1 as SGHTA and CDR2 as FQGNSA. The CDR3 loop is CASTRGQSGETQYF. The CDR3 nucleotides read TGTGCCAGCACCAGGGGGCAGTCGGGAGAGACCCAGTACTTC.

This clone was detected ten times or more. The CDR3 nucleotides read TGTGCCAGCAGGGTGGAGAAGGGGGGCGCCTCAGAAAAACTGTTTTTT. Residues: CASRVEKGGASEKLFF. J is TRBJ1-4 and V is TRBV7-9; weak D call: TRBD1 (6 bases). The germline V and J ends were trimmed by 6 bases and 8 bases, with 22 bases remaining between them. The CDR3 runs to 16 residues. Germline V gene data show CDR1 as SEHNR and CDR2 as FQNEAQ (reference sequence).

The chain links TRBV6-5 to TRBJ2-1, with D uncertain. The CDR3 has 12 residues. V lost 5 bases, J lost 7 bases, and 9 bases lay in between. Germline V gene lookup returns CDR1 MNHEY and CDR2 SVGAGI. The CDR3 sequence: CASSPSGNEQFF. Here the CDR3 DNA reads TGTGCCAGCAGTCCCTCGGGTAATGAGCAGTTCTTC.

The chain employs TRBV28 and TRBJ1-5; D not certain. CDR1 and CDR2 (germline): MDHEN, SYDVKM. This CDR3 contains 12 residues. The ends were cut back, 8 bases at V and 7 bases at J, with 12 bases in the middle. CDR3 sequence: CASLKVGQPQHF. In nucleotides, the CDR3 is TGTGCCAGCCTGAAAGTCGGGCAGCCCCAGCATTTT.

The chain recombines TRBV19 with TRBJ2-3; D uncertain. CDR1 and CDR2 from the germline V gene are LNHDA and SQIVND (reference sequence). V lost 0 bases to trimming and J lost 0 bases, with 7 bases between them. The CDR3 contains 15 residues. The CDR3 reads CASSIESLSTDTQYF. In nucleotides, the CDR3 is TGTGCCAGTAGTATAGAAAGTTTGAGCACAGATACGCAGTATTTT. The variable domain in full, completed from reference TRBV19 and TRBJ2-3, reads DGGITQSPKYLFRKEGQNVTLSCEQNLNHDAMYWYRQDPGQGLRLIYYSQIVNDFQKGDIAEGYSVSREKKESFPLTVTSAQKNPTAFYLCASSIESLSTDTQYFGPGTRLTVL.

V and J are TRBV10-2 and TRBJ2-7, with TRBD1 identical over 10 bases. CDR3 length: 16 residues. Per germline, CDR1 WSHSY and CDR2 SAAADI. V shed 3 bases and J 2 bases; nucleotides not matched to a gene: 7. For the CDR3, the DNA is TGCGCCAGCAGTGATACCGGGACAGGGGTACCCTACGAGCAGTACTTC. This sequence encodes CASSDTGTGVPYEQYF.

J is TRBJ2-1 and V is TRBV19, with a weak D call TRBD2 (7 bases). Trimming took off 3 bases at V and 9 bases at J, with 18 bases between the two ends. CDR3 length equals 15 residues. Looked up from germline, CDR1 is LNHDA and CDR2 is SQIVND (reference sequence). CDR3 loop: CASSIDGGPWSEQFF. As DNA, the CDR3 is TGTGCCAGTAGTATTGACGGGGGGCCTTGGAGTGAGCAGTTCTTC.

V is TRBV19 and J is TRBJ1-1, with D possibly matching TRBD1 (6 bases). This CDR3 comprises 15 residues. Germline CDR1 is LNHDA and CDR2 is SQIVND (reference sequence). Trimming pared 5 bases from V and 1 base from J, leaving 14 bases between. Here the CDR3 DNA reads TGTGCCAGTAGTGTATCCGGACAGAAGAACACTGAAGCTTTCTTT. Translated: CASSVSGQKNTEAFF.

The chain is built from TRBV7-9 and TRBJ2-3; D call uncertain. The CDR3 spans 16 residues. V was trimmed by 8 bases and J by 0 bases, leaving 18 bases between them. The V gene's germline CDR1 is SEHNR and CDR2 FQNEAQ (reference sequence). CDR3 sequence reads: CASRLQPDSSTDTQYF. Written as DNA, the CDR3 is TGTGCCAGCCGGTTACAGCCCGATTCTAGCACAGATACGCAGTATTTT. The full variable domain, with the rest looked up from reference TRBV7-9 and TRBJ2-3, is DTGVSQNPRHKITKRGQNVTFRCDPISEHNRLYWYRQTLGQGPEFLTYFQNEAQLEKSRLLSDRFSAERPKGSFSTLEIQRTEQGDSAMYLCASRLQPDSSTDTQYFGPGTRLTVL.

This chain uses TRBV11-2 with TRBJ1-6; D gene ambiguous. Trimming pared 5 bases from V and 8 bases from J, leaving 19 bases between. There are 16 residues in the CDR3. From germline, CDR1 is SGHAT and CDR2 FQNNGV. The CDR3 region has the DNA TGTGCCAGCAGCAGAACTCGGGGATCTCAGTATTCACCCCTCCACTTT. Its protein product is CASSRTRGSQYSPLHF.

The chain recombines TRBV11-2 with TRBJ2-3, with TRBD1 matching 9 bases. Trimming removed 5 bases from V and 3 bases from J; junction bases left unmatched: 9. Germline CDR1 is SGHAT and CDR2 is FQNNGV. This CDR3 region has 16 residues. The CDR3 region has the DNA TGTGCCAGCAGCCCCAACCGGGACAGGGATACAGATACGCAGTATTTT. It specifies CASSPNRDRDTDTQYF.

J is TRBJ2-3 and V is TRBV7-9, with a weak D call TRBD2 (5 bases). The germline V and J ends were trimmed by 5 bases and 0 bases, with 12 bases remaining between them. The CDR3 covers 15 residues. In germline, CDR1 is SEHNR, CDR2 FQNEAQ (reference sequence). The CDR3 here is CASSIRAASTDTQYF. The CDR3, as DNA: TGTGCCAGCAGCATAAGAGCGGCTAGCACAGATACGCAGTATTTT.

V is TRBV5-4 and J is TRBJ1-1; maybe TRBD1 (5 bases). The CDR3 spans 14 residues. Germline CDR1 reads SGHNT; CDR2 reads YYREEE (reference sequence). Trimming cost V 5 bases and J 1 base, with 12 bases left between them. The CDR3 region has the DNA TGTGCCAGCAGTTTACGACAGCAGAACACTGAAGCTTTCTTT. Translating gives CASSLRQQNTEAFF.

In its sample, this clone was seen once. Here the CDR3 DNA reads TGTGCCAGCAGCGCCCCGGCTCGGCAGGGGGAACTCGGAGCTTTCTTT. Its protein product is CASSAPARQGELGAFF. The chain carries TRBV9 and TRBJ1-1; TRBD1 matches at 7 bases. V trimming: 3 bases; J trimming: 10 bases; junction bases outside the gene matches: 18. The CDR3 consists of 16 residues. CDR1 SGDLS and CDR2 YYNGEE come from the germline V gene.

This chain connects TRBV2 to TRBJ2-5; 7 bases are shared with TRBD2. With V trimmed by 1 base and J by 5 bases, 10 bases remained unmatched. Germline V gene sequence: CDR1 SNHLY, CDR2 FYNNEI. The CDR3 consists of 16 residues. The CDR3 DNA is TGTGCCAGCAGTGAAGGGGAGGGGTACAGCGGGGAGACCCAGTACTTC. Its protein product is CASSEGEGYSGETQYF.

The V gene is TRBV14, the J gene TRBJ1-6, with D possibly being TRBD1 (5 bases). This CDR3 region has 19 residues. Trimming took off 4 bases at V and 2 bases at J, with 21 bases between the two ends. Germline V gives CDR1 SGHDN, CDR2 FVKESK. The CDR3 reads CASSPALEGKRTYNSPLHF. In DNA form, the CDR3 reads TGTGCCAGCAGCCCGGCCCTTGAGGGGAAGAGGACCTATAATTCACCCCTCCACTTT.

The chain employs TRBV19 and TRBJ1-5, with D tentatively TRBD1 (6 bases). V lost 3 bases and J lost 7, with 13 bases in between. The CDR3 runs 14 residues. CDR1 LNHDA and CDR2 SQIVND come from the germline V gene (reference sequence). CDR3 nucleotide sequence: TGTGCCAGTAGTATTTCGGGGGGCGGCCAGCCCCAGCATTTT. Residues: CASSISGGGQPQHF.

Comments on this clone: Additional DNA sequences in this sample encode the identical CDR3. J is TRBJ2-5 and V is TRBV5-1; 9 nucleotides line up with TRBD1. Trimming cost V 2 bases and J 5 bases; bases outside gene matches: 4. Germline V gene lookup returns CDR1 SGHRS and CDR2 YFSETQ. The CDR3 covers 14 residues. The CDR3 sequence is CASSLTGGRETQYF. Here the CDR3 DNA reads TGCGCCAGCAGCTTAACAGGGGGCAGGGAGACCCAGTACTTC. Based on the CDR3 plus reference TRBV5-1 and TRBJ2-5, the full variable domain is KAGVTQTPRYLIKTRGQQVTLSCSPISGHRSVSWYQQTPGQGLQFLFEYFSETQRNKGNFPGRFSGRQFSNSRSEMNVSTLELGDSALYLCASSLTGGRETQYFGPGTRLLVL.

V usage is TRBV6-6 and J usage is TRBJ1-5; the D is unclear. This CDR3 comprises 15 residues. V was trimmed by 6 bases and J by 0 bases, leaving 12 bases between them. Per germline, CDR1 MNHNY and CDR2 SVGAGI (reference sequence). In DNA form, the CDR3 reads TGTGCCAGCAGAGGCACGGCCCGTAGCAATCAGCCCCAGCATTTT. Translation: CASRGTARSNQPQHF.